The 4 T cell receptor beta chains below were found in one sample sequenced in a study of blood T cell repertoires in COVID-19. Sequenced by immunoSEQ multiplex PCR; TCRdb stores in-frame clones only, minus some. Of 50,000 to 65,000 clones in the sample, about 92% were seen once. What was sequenced was peripheral blood. The source of these receptors is a man between 45 and 60 years old with active COVID-19.

The chain uses TRBV19 and TRBJ1-2, with TRBD1 matching 7 bases. V was pared by 6 bases and J by 6 bases, with 10 bases of the junction left unmatched. The CDR3 runs 14 residues. Germline V gene lookup returns CDR1 LNHDA and CDR2 SQIVND (reference sequence). CDR3 loop: CASRKDRVLDGYTF. Here the CDR3 DNA reads TGTGCCAGTAGGAAAGACAGGGTTTTGGATGGCTACACCTTC.

This clone was observed a single time. V gene TRBV3-1 (or the pseudogene TRBV3-2) combines with J gene TRBJ2-5; TRBD1 is a possible D gene (6 bases). The germline gives CDR1 LGHDT, CDR2 YNNKEL (reference sequence). The CDR3 runs to 13 residues. V lost 6 bases and J 2 bases, leaving 10 bases between the germline ends. CDR3 nucleotides: TGTGCCAGCAGTAGAAGGGGGCAAGAGACCCAGTACTTC. Amino acid sequence: CASSRRGQETQYF.

The chain uses TRBV27 and TRBJ2-7, with TRBD1 matching over 7 bases. There are 15 residues in the CDR3. The junction had 12 bases not matched to a gene; V was cut back by 5 bases and J by 5 bases. Germline V lookup: CDR1 MNHEY, CDR2 SMNVEV (reference sequence). CDR3 in DNA: TGTGCCAGCAGTCCGACAGGGATTCAGATGCACGAGCAGTACTTC. Its translation is CASSPTGIQMHEQYF.

This chain links TRBV30 with TRBJ1-6; D unresolved. Germline loops: CDR1 GTSNPN, CDR2 SVGIG (reference sequence). The CDR3 runs 15 residues. Trimming cost V 4 bases and J 0 bases, with 10 bases left between them. CDR3 nucleotides: TGTGCCTGGACCGCCCGAGGCTCCTATAATTCACCCCTCCACTTT. It is translated as CAWTARGSYNSPLHF.